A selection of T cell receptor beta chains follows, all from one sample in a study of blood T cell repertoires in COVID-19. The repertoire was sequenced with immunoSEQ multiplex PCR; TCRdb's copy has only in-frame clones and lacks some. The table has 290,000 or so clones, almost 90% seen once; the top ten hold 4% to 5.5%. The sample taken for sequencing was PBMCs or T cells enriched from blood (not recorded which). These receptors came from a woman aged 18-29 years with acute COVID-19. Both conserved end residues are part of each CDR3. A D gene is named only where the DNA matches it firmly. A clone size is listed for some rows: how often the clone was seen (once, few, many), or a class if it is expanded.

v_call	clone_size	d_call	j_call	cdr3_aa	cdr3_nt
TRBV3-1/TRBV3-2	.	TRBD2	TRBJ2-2	CASSLAGFTGELFF	TGTGCCAGCAGTCTAGCGGGGTTCACCGGGGAGCTGTTTTTT
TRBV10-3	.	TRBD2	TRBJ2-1	CAISPGGSYNEQFF	TGTGCCATCAGCCCGGGGGGCTCCTACAATGAGCAGTTCTTC
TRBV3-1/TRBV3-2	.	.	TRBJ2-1	CASSRLVHEQFF	TGTGCCAGCAGCAGACTGGTCCATGAGCAGTTCTTC
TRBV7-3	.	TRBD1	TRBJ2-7	CASSFGQGREQYF	TGTGCCAGCAGCTTCGGACAGGGGCGGGAGCAGTACTTC
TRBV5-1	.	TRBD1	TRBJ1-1	CASSHVTGTGNTEAFF	TGCGCCAGCAGCCATGTAACCGGGACAGGGAACACTGAAGCTTTCTTT
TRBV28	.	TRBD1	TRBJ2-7	CASSFSGQGYNSYEQYF	TGTGCCAGCAGTTTTTCCGGACAGGGATATAACTCCTACGAGCAGTACTTC
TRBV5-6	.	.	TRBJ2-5	CASSNGVETQYF	TGTGCCAGCAGCAACGGGGTTGAGACCCAGTACTTC
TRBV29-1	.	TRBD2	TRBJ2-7	CSVDSGSSYEQYF	TGCAGCGTTGATAGCGGGAGCTCCTACGAGCAGTACTTC
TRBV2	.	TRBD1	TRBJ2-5	CASRSRGETQYF	TGTGCCAGCAGGTCCAGGGGGGAGACCCAGTACTTC
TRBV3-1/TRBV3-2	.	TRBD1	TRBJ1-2	CASSQSKGAGYGYTF	TGTGCCAGCAGCCAATCAAAGGGGGCAGGCTATGGCTACACCTTC
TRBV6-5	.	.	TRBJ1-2	CASSYSPGVYGYTF	TGTGCCAGCAGTTACTCCCCAGGGGTCTATGGCTACACCTTC
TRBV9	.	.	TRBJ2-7	CASSVDSAYEQYF	TGTGCCAGCAGCGTCGACAGCGCCTACGAGCAGTACTTC
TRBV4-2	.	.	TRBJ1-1	CASSQDRGWGTEAFF	TGTGCCAGCAGCCAAGATAGGGGCTGGGGAACTGAAGCTTTCTTT
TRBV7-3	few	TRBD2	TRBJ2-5	CASYSGRSKGHQETQYF	TGTGCCAGCTACAGCGGGAGAAGCAAGGGACACCAAGAGACCCAGTACTTC
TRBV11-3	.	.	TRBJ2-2	CASSKGLANTGELFF	TGTGCCAGCAGCAAGGGACTGGCGAACACCGGGGAGCTGTTTTTT
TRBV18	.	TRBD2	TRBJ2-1	CASSPGEGVYNEQFF	TGTGCCAGCTCACCGGGGGAGGGCGTCTACAATGAGCAGTTCTTC
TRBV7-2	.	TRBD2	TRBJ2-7	CASSFSGIYEQYF	TGTGCCAGCAGCTTTAGCGGGATCTACGAGCAGTACTTC
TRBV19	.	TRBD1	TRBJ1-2	CASQGQGTRYGYTF	TGTGCCAGCCAAGGACAGGGGACAAGATATGGCTACACCTTC
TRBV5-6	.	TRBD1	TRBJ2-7	CASSKRGQGAPWSWEQYF	TGTGCCAGCAGCAAAAGGGGACAGGGGGCTCCTTGGTCATGGGAGCAGTACTTC
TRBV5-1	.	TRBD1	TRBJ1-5	CASSIGQGNQPQHF	TGCGCCAGCTCCATCGGACAGGGCAATCAGCCCCAGCATTTT
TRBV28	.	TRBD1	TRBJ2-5	CASRQGGKTQYF	TGTGCCAGCAGACAGGGGGGCAAGACCCAGTACTTC
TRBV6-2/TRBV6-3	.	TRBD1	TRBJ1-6	CASSYSRRGLTNSPLHF	TGTGCCAGCAGTTACTCGAGGAGGGGGCTAACGAATTCACCCCTCCACTTT
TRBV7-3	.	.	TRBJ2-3	CASSLRGGESTDTQYF	TGTGCCAGCAGCTTAAGGGGCGGGGAGAGCACAGATACGCAGTATTTT
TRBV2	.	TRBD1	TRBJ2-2	CASRRGQGRTGELFF	TGTGCCAGCAGGAGAGGACAGGGGCGCACCGGGGAGCTGTTTTTT
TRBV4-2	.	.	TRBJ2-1	CASSPGGGEQFF	TGTGCCAGCAGCCCTGGCGGCGGAGAGCAGTTCTTC
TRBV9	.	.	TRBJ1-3	CASSRQSLSGNTIYF	TGTGCCAGCAGTCGACAGAGTCTCTCTGGAAACACCATATATTTT
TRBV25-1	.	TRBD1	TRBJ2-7	CASRRTGIHEQYF	TGTGCCAGCAGGAGGACAGGGATCCACGAGCAGTACTTC
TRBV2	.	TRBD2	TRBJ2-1	CASSERLAGYNEQFF	TGTGCCAGCAGTGAAAGACTAGCGGGCTACAATGAGCAGTTCTTC
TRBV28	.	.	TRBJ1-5	CASSLQDSNQPQHF	TGTGCCAGCAGTTTACAGGATAGCAATCAGCCCCAGCATTTT
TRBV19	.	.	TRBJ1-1	CASSLRDGTEAFF	TGTGCCAGTAGTCTCAGGGATGGCACTGAAGCTTTCTTT
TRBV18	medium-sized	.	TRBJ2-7	CASSPRPGQTDEQYF	TGTGCCAGCTCACCACGTCCAGGGCAGACGGACGAGCAGTACTTC
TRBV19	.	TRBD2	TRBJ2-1	CASRRLAGSYNEQFF	TGTGCCAGTAGACGACTAGCGGGCTCCTACAATGAGCAGTTCTTC
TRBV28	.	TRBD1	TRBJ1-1	CASRLGDRNTEAFF	TGTGCCAGCAGGTTAGGGGACAGGAACACTGAAGCTTTCTTT
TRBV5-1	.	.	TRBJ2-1	CASSLGPDNEQFF	TGCGCCAGCAGCTTGGGTCCCGACAATGAGCAGTTCTTC
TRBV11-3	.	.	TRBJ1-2	CASSLLRFNYGYTF	TGTGCCAGCAGCTTACTTCGGTTTAACTATGGCTACACCTTC
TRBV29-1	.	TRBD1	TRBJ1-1	CSVGKRTQYRGAITEAFF	TGCAGCGTTGGCAAGAGAACTCAATACAGGGGGGCCATCACTGAAGCTTTCTTT
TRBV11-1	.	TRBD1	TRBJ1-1	CASSTQQGGRTEAFF	TGTGCCAGCAGCACACAACAGGGGGGGCGAACTGAAGCTTTCTTT
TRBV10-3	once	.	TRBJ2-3	CAISESEQYTDTQYF	TGTGCCATCAGTGAGTCTGAACAGTACACAGATACGCAGTATTTT
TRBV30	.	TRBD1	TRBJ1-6	CAWKVWTGPGGSPLHF	TGTGCCTGGAAAGTGTGGACAGGGCCAGGAGGCTCACCCCTCCACTTT
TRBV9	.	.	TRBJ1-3	CASRPSGPGNTIYF	TGTGCCAGCAGACCGTCGGGTCCTGGAAACACCATATATTTT
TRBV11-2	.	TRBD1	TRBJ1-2	CASSAGTGRYGYTF	TGTGCCAGCAGCGCCGGGACAGGACGATATGGCTACACCTTC
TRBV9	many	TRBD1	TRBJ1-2	CASSVAGTGTNYGYTF	TGTGCCAGCAGCGTAGCGGGGACAGGTACCAACTATGGCTACACCTTC
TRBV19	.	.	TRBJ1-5	CASSTESNQPQHF	TGTGCCAGTAGCACGGAGAGCAATCAGCCCCAGCATTTT
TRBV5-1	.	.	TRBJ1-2	CASTTPGAGGYTF	TGCGCCAGCACCACTCCAGGGGCGGGTGGCTACACCTTC
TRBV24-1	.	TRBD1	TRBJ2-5	CATSGDSASAQETQYF	TGTGCCACCAGTGGGGACAGTGCCTCAGCCCAAGAGACCCAGTACTTC
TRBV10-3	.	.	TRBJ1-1	CAISDQDTEAFF	TGTGCCATCAGTGACCAGGACACTGAAGCTTTCTTT
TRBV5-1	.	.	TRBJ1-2	CASSFRTAPRYGYTF	TGCGCCAGCAGCTTTAGGACTGCTCCCCGGTATGGCTACACCTTC
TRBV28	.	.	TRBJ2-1	CASSLTGEAEQFF	TGTGCCAGCAGTTTGACAGGCGAGGCTGAGCAGTTCTTC
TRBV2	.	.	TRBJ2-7	CASSEDFSEQYF	TGTGCCAGCAGTGAAGACTTTTCCGAGCAGTACTTC
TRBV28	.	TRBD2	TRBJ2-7	CASSDSGTPYEQYF	TGTGCCAGCAGTGATAGCGGGACCCCCTACGAGCAGTACTTC
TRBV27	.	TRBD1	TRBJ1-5	CASREGQGVFQPQHF	TGTGCCAGCAGAGAGGGACAGGGGGTATTTCAGCCCCAGCATTTT
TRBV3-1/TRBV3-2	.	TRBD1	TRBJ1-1	CASSHPGQGFTEAFF	TGTGCCAGCAGCCACCCGGGACAGGGGTTCACTGAAGCTTTCTTT
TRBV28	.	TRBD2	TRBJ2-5	CASSFGGETQYF	TGTGCCAGCAGTTTCGGGGGGGAGACCCAGTACTTC